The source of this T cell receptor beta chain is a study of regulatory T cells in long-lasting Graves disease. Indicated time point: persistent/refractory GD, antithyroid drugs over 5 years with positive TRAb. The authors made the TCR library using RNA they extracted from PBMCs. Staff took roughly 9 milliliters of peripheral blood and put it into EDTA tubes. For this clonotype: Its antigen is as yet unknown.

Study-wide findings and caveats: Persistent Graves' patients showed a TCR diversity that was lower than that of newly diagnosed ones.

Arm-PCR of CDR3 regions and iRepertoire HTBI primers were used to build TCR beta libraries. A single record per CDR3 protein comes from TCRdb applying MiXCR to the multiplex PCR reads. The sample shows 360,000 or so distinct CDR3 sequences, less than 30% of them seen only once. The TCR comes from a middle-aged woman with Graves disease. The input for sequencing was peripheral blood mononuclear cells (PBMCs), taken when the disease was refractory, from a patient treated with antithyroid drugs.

The CDR3 loop is CASSWAGGGDEQYF. The DNA for the CDR3 is TGTGCCAGCAGTTGGGCAGGCGGTGGGGACGAGCAGTACTTC. This rearrangement joins TRBV25-1 to TRBJ2-7, with D hard to call. Germline CDR1 and CDR2: MGHDK and SYGVNS. The CDR3 totals 14 residues. Trimming took 5 bases from V and 5 from J, leaving 16 bases between them.